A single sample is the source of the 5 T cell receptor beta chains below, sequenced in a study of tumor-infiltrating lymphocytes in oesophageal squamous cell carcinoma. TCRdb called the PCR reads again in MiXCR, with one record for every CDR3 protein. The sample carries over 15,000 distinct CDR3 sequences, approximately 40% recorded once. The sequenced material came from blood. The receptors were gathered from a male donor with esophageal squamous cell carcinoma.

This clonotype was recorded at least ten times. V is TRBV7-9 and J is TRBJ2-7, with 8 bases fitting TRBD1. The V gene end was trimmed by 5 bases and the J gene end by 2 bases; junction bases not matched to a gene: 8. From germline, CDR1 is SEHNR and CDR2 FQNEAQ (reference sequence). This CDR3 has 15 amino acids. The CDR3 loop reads CASSLLGTGPYEQYF. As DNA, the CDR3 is TGTGCCAGCAGCCTACTGGGGACAGGTCCCTACGAGCAGTACTTC.

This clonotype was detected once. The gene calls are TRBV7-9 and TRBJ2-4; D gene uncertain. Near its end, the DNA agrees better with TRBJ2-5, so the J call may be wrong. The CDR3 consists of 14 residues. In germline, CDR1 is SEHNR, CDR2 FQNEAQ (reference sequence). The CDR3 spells CASSLRAVQETQYF. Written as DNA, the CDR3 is TGTGCCAGCAGCTTACGGGCAGTTCAAGAGACCCAGTACTTC.

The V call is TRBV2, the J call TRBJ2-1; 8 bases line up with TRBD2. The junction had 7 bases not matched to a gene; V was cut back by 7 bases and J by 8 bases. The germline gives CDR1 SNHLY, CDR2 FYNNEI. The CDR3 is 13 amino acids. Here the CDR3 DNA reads TGTGCCAGCAAACAGCGGGAGTTAGATGAGCAGTTCTTC. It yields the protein CASKQRELDEQFF.

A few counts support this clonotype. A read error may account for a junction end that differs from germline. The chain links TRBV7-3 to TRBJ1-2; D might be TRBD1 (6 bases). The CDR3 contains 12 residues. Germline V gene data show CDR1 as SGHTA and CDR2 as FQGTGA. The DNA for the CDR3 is TGTGCCAGCAGCCTAACAGGGTATGGCTACACCTTC. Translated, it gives CASSLTGYGYTF. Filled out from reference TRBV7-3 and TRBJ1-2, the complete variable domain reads GAGVSQTPSNKVTEKGKYVELRCDPISGHTALYWYRQSLGQGPEFLIYFQGTGAADDSGLPNDRFFAVRPEGSVSTLKIQRTERGDSAVYLCASSLTGYGYTFGSGTRLTVV.

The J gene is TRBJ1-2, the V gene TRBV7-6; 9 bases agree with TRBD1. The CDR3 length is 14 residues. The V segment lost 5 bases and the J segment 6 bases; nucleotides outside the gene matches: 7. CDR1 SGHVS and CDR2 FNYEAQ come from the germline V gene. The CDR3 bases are TGTGCCAGCAGCCCCAGGACAGGGGTTGATGGCTACACCTTC. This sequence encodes CASSPRTGVDGYTF.